These 17 T cell receptor beta chains were sequenced from one sample in a study of CD8 T cells in ankylosing spondylitis. TCRdb re-called the 5' RACE reads through MiXCR, storing one row per CDR3 protein. Of 110,000 to 150,000 distinct CDR3 sequences listed, 6.5% to 8.5% are singletons. Sequencing was performed on synovial fluid, either unsorted or a sorted T cell fraction (not recorded which). These receptors came from a male donor with ankylosing spondylitis.

This clonotype was seen only a few times. V and J are TRBV5-1 and TRBJ2-1; D uncertain. In germline, CDR1 is SGHRS, CDR2 YFSETQ. CDR3 size: 15 residues. V lost 0 bases to trimming and J lost 0 bases, with 7 bases between them. Here the CDR3 reads CASSLAWSSYNEQFF. DNA for the CDR3: TGCGCCAGCAGCTTGGCATGGAGCTCCTACAATGAGCAGTTCTTC.

This clonotype was recorded many times. The gene calls are TRBV12-3 or TRBV12-4 and TRBJ1-1, with a possible D match to TRBD1 (5 bases). Trimming stripped 0 bases from V and 5 bases from J, with 16 bases between. The CDR3 covers 16 residues. In nucleotides, the CDR3 is TGTGCCAGCAGTTTAGCGTTCGGCGGGGGGAGAACTGAAGCTTTCTTT. It translates to CASSLAFGGGRTEAFF.

This clonotype was counted ten times or more. The CDR3 here is CASSPQGFMGTGELFF. The CDR3 bases are TGTGCCAGCAGCCCACAGGGTTTCATGGGGACCGGGGAGCTGTTTTTT. The rearrangement links TRBV5-6 to TRBJ2-2, with D possibly matching TRBD1 (6 bases). With 4 bases removed from V and 5 bases from J, the gap between germline ends came to 18 bases. CDR3 size: 16 residues. Germline assignment: CDR1 SGHDT and CDR2 YYEEEE.

This clonotype was seen a few times. V usage is TRBV11-2 and J usage is TRBJ2-5, with 7 bases lining up with TRBD2. CDR3 length equals 16 residues. With V trimmed by 1 base and J by 4 bases, 9 bases remained unmatched. Germline CDR1 reads SGHAT; CDR2 reads FQNNGV. The CDR3 is CASSLGGGGSGETQYF. CDR3 in DNA: TGTGCCAGCAGCTTAGGAGGAGGCGGGAGCGGAGAGACCCAGTACTTC.

The chain has TRBV4-3 and TRBJ1-2; D ambiguous. The CDR3 has 15 amino acids. V lost 0 bases to trimming and J lost 4 bases, with 12 bases between them. CDR1 is LGHNA, CDR2 YSLEER, per germline. The CDR3 DNA sequence: TGCGCCAGCAGCCAAGATCTAGGGCTGGGCTATGGCTACACCTTC. It codes for CASSQDLGLGYGYTF.

This clonotype turned up a few times. The rearrangement links TRBV6-1 to TRBJ2-3, with D hard to call. The germline CDR1 and CDR2 sequences are MNHNS and SASEGT. Trimming shortened V by 7 bases and J by 2 bases, and 10 bases separated the two germline ends. The CDR3 is made up of 13 amino acids. CDR3 sequence: CASTRLLTDTQYF. The CDR3 nucleotides are TGTGCCAGCACTCGTCTACTCACAGATACGCAGTATTTT.

In this sample, this clonotype turned up many times. The rearrangement uses TRBV24-1 and TRBJ1-2, with 8 positions matching TRBD1. With 3 bases clipped from V and 4 bases from J, the junction kept 3 bases outside the gene matches. There are 14 residues in the CDR3. CDR1 is KGHDR, CDR2 SFDVKD, per germline. In DNA form, the CDR3 reads TGTGCCACCAGTGATCTGGACAGGGTCTATGGCTACACCTTC. It yields the protein CATSDLDRVYGYTF.

This clonotype was observed at least ten times. The chain uses TRBV6-5 and TRBJ2-5; D remains unclear. The CDR3 spans 15 residues. Germline V CDR1 and CDR2: MNHEY, SVGAGI. Trimming removed 2 bases at V and 4 bases at J, with 14 bases between. CDR3 in DNA: TGTGCCAGCAGTTACACCCTAGGATTTGGAGAGACCCAGTACTTC. It codes for CASSYTLGFGETQYF.

The table lists this clonotype with many counts. The chain combines TRBV4-2 with TRBJ1-1; 7 bases line up with TRBD1. The germline V gene has CDR1 LGHNA and CDR2 YNFKEQ. V lost 0 bases and J lost 3; bases outside the gene matches: 4. This CDR3 region has 15 residues. CDR3 bases: TGTGCCAGCAGCCAAGAGGGCAGGGGGGACACTGAAGCTTTCTTT. Translated: CASSQEGRGDTEAFF.

The chain combines TRBV20-1 with TRBJ1-2; tentative D call: TRBD1 (6 bases). The CDR3 runs 14 residues. Trimming took off 1 base at V and 8 bases at J, with 17 bases between the two ends. Germline V gene sequence: CDR1 DFQATT, CDR2 SNEGSKA (reference sequence). The CDR3 region has the DNA TGCAGTGCTAGAGTCGTTACAGGGATGGGCGGCTACACCTTC. Translation: CSARVVTGMGGYTF.

This clonotype was counted only a few times. The chain recombines TRBV20-1 with TRBJ2-4, with 8 bases lining up with TRBD1. Germline trimming cut 0 bases from V and 0 bases from J; bases unmatched to any gene: 7. Germline loops: CDR1 DFQATT, CDR2 SNEGSKA (reference sequence). This CDR3 comprises 17 residues. The CDR3 here is CSAREVWDRLAKNIQYF. The CDR3 coding sequence is TGCAGTGCTAGAGAAGTTTGGGACAGGCTAGCCAAAAACATTCAGTACTTC.

The J gene is TRBJ1-1, the V gene TRBV12-3 or TRBV12-4; D remains unclear. CDR3 length: 15 residues. Trimming removed 1 base at V and 0 bases at J, with 9 bases between. This CDR3 is CASSLGGYVNTEAFF. CDR3 nucleotide sequence: TGTGCCAGCAGTTTAGGGGGATACGTGAACACTGAAGCTTTCTTT.

Only a few counts were recorded for this clonotype. The J gene is TRBJ2-7, the V gene TRBV20-1; D is unresolved. The CDR3 has 16 amino acids. V was pared by 0 bases and J by 0 bases, with 15 bases between. Germline V CDR1 and CDR2: DFQATT, SNEGSKA (reference sequence). The CDR3 loop is CSAREAEAPDSYEQYF. CDR3 DNA sequence: TGCAGTGCTAGAGAGGCGGAAGCGCCAGACTCCTACGAGCAGTACTTC.

This clonotype showed up many times. This sequence joins TRBV12-3 or TRBV12-4 and TRBJ1-1; TRBD1 is a possible D gene (6 bases). V gave up 5 bases and J gave up 8 bases, with 27 bases separating them. CDR3 length: 17 amino acids. CDR3 coding DNA: TGTGCCAGCAGTCCAACCAGGGACATCGATAATCGGAACGAAGCTTTCTTT. Translation gives CASSPTRDIDNRNEAFF.

In its sample, this clonotype was seen a few times. V and J are TRBV20-1 and TRBJ2-7; D remains ambiguous. Germline lookup yields CDR1 DFQATT and CDR2 SNEGSKA (reference sequence). The CDR3 loop spans 12 amino acids. With 3 bases removed from V and 0 bases from J, the gap between germline ends came to 6 bases. For the CDR3, the DNA is TGCAGTGCTAGTACAAACTCCTACGAGCAGTACTTC. Its translation is CSASTNSYEQYF.

The CDR3 DNA sequence: TGCGCCAGCAGCCCAGCTTTCTTACAGGGAACCGGGGAGCTGTTTTTT. Its protein is CASSPAFLQGTGELFF. The V gene is TRBV4-3, the J gene TRBJ2-2; D is perhaps TRBD1 (6 bases). Trimming stripped 4 bases from V and 5 bases from J, with 17 bases between. Germline V CDR1 and CDR2: LGHNA, YSLEER. There are 16 residues in the CDR3.

This clonotype appeared a few times. V gene TRBV7-2 combines with J gene TRBJ2-4, with TRBD1 identical over 7 bases. The CDR3 sequence is 14 residues long. J lost 4 bases, V lost 7 bases, and 7 bases had no gene match. Germline values: CDR1 SGHTA, CDR2 FQGNSA. This chain's CDR3 is CASTDGTEKNIQYF. The CDR3 region has the DNA TGTGCCAGCACCGACGGGACAGAAAAAAACATTCAGTACTTC. Using reference TRBV7-2 and TRBJ2-4 for the parts outside the CDR3, the full variable domain is GAGVSQSPSNKVTEKGKDVELRCDPISGHTALYWYRQSLGQGLEFLIYFQGNSAPDKSGLPSDRFSAERTGGSVSTLTIQRTQQEDSAVYLCASTDGTEKNIQYFGAGTRLSVL.